Listed here are 30 T cell receptor beta chains from one sample, sequenced in a study of molecular identifiers for immune sequencing clone quantification. From the PCR reads, TCRdb called clonotypes with MiXCR, one entry per CDR3 protein. The table records about 640,000 distinct CDR3 sequences, nearly 20% of them present only once. Input material: naive CD8+ T cells from blood, with Jurkat cell RNA spiked in. Subset defined: FACS-sorted CD8+CD4-CCR7+CD45RA+ naive T cells. These receptors were obtained from a human donor in good health. Some libraries in this study had Jurkat cell RNA spiked in.

This clonotype was observed many times. The J gene is TRBJ2-7, the V gene TRBV30; 11 bases map to TRBD2. Germline CDR1 reads GTSNPN; CDR2 reads SVGIG (reference sequence). The trim removed 3 bases at V and 3 bases at J, leaving 7 bases unmatched. The CDR3 is 15 amino acids. This CDR3 is CAWRTRLAGNYEQYF. CDR3 coding DNA: TGTGCCTGGAGAACCCGACTAGCGGGAAACTACGAGCAGTACTTC.

This clonotype was detected ten times or more. The gene calls are TRBV7-9 and TRBJ2-3; D unresolved. Trimming cost V 4 bases and J 4 bases, with 9 bases left between them. The CDR3 extends over 13 amino acids. CDR1 and CDR2 (germline): SEHNR, FQNEAQ (reference sequence). The chain's CDR3 is CASSSALADTQYF. In DNA form, the CDR3 reads TGTGCCAGCAGCTCGGCTTTGGCAGATACGCAGTATTTT.

Many counts were recorded for this clonotype. CDR3 sequence (DNA): TGTGCCAGCAGTCCCTGGCGTGACACTGAAGCTTTCTTT. Its protein is CASSPWRDTEAFF. This chain uses TRBV7-9 with TRBJ1-1; D is unclear. The germline CDR1 and CDR2 sequences are SEHNR and FQNEAQ (reference sequence). V lost 6 bases to trimming and J lost 3 bases, with 11 bases between them. The CDR3 loop spans 13 amino acids.

Turning to this clonotype: A much larger clone lies a single base off, so this may be a read error. V is TRBV6-5 and J is TRBJ2-7; 8 nucleotides match TRBD1. The CDR3 has 15 residues. Germline CDR1 is MNHEY and CDR2 is SVGAGI. The CDR3 sequence is CAGSYAQGDSYEQYF. The CDR3, as DNA: TGTGCCGGCAGTTACGCACAGGGGGACTCCTACGAGCAGTACTTC.

The sample holds a few counts of this clonotype. Possible read error: a much larger clone is one base away. The rearrangement uses TRBV7-2 and TRBJ1-1; the D is unclear. The CDR3 has 15 residues. Germline values: CDR1 SGHTA, CDR2 FQGNSA. CDR3 in DNA: TGTGCCAGCAGCTTAGCGCATCCCTTGAACACTGTAGCTTTCTTT. As protein: CASSLAHPLNTVAFF.

This clonotype was observed many times. V gene TRBV5-6 combines with J gene TRBJ2-3; D might be TRBD1 or TRBD2, each matching 5 bases. Germline-derived CDR1 and CDR2 are SGHDT and YYEEEE. V was cut by 2 bases and J by 5 bases, with 18 bases left in between. The CDR3 consists of 16 residues. This CDR3 is CASSFWGPGEIDTQYF. The DNA of the CDR3 is TGTGCCAGCAGCTTTTGGGGACCAGGAGAGATAGATACGCAGTATTTT.

This clonotype appeared many times. The V call is TRBV12-3 or TRBV12-4, the J call TRBJ2-6, with D perhaps TRBD2 (5 bases). The CDR3 covers 15 residues. Trimming removed 5 bases at V and 2 bases at J, with 10 bases between. The CDR3 spells CASSAPGAGANVLTF. The CDR3 region has the DNA TGTGCCAGCAGTGCACCCGGGGCTGGGGCCAACGTCCTGACTTTC.

In its sample, this clonotype was seen many times. The chain joins TRBV7-2 to TRBJ1-2; no reliable D call. V dropped 2 bases and J dropped 2 bases, with 6 bases sitting between them. The CDR3 loop spans 13 amino acids. Germline assignment: CDR1 SGHTA and CDR2 FQGNSA. The CDR3 DNA reads TGTGCCAGCAGCTTATACAAGAACTATGGCTACACCTTC. Its translation is CASSLYKNYGYTF. Based on the CDR3 plus reference TRBV7-2 and TRBJ1-2, the full variable domain is GAGVSQSPSNKVTEKGKDVELRCDPISGHTALYWYRQSLGQGLEFLIYFQGNSAPDKSGLPSDRFSAERTGGSVSTLTIQRTQQEDSAVYLCASSLYKNYGYTFGSGTRLTVV.

This clonotype was observed at least ten times. The V call is TRBV4-1, the J call TRBJ1-1; 7 bases agree with TRBD1. The CDR3 covers 14 residues. With 2 bases clipped from V and 3 bases from J, the junction kept 3 bases outside the gene matches. Germline values: CDR1 MGHRA, CDR2 YSYEKL. CDR3: CASSQLTGYTEAFF. For the CDR3, the DNA is TGCGCCAGCAGCCAACTGACAGGGTACACTGAAGCTTTCTTT.

Ten or more counts support this clonotype. The chain recombines TRBV6-5 with TRBJ2-5; 7 bases line up with TRBD1. The ends lost 5 bases at V and 5 bases at J; junction bases unmatched: 11. CDR3 length equals 15 residues. The germline gives CDR1 MNHEY, CDR2 SVGAGI. CDR3 sequence reads: CASSHATGLAETQYF. The CDR3 DNA reads TGTGCCAGCAGTCACGCGACAGGGCTGGCGGAGACCCAGTACTTC.

V gene TRBV11-2 combines with J gene TRBJ2-1; 9 bases are shared with TRBD2. Germline V gives CDR1 SGHAT, CDR2 FQNNGV. V was pared by 5 bases and J by 10 bases, with 12 bases of the junction left unmatched. This CDR3 is built from 15 residues. The CDR3 nucleotides read TGTGCCAGCAGCCCCGATCACGGCGGGAGGGAGGAGCAGTTCTTC. This encodes CASSPDHGGREEQFF.

With respect to this clonotype: A read error may explain this, as a much larger clone is one base away. The CDR3 nucleotides are TGTGCCAGCAACTCGCCGACGCCGGGCCTACCCCAGCATTTT. Residues: CASNSPTPGLPQHF. This chain uses TRBV7-9 with TRBJ1-5; D unresolved. CDR1 is SEHNR and CDR2 is FQNEAQ in the germline V gene (reference sequence). The V and J ends lost 7 bases and 10 bases respectively, with 20 bases between them. CDR3 length: 14 residues.

This clonotype came up many times. The V gene is TRBV7-2, the J gene TRBJ2-1; 9 positions agree with TRBD2. Germline V CDR1 and CDR2: SGHTA, FQGNSA. This CDR3 is 16 amino acids long. The ends lost 7 bases at V and 0 bases at J; junction bases unmatched: 7. The CDR3 DNA reads as TGTGCCAGCATCGAAACAGCGGGGGGCTCCTACAATGAGCAGTTCTTC. Protein: CASIETAGGSYNEQFF.

This clonotype showed up many times. CDR3 protein: CASLQGGSPLHF. In DNA, the CDR3 is TGTGCCAGTCTACAGGGCGGGTCACCCCTCCACTTT. The gene calls are TRBV6-1 and TRBJ1-6; TRBD1 is a possible D gene (6 bases). This CDR3 is 12 amino acids long. The ends were cut back, 9 bases at V and 10 bases at J, with 13 bases in the middle. CDR1 is MNHNS, CDR2 SASEGT, per germline.

The table lists this clonotype with many counts. The chain uses TRBV13 and TRBJ1-1; a weak D match, TRBD1 (6 bases). V gave up 5 bases and J gave up 8 bases, with 18 bases separating them. The CDR3 totals 14 residues. In germline, CDR1 is PRHDT, CDR2 FYEKMQ (reference sequence). In nucleotides, the CDR3 is TGTGCCAGCAGCGGGGGGGCAGGGGTCGGAGAAGCTTTCTTT. This encodes CASSGGAGVGEAFF.

Of note for this clonotype: A much larger clone differs by one base, so this may be a read error. The chain recombines TRBV28 with TRBJ2-7; D might be TRBD1 (6 bases). CDR1 is MDHEN and CDR2 is SYDVKM in the germline V gene. The CDR3 runs 16 residues. CDR3 residues: CAGSQFSDSKAYEQYF. In DNA, the CDR3 is TGTGCCGGCAGCCAATTTTCGGACAGTAAAGCCTACGAGCAGTACTTC.

This clonotype was detected ten times or more. J is TRBJ2-1 and V is TRBV11-2; D possibly corresponds to TRBD2 (6 bases). Trimming cost V 5 bases and J 4 bases, with 12 bases left between them. The CDR3 is 14 residues long. Germline V CDR1 and CDR2: SGHAT, FQNNGV. CDR3 nucleotide sequence: TGTGCCAGCAGCCACAGCGGGTCGTACAATGAGCAGTTCTTC. It is translated as CASSHSGSYNEQFF.

This chain joins TRBV12-3 or TRBV12-4 and TRBJ2-1; 8 bases line up with TRBD2. This CDR3 region has 15 residues. V was pared by 2 bases and J by 8 bases, with 8 bases of the junction left unmatched. The CDR3 loop is CASSLLAGPGYEQFF. DNA of the CDR3: TGTGCCAGCAGTTTACTAGCGGGCCCAGGCTATGAGCAGTTCTTC.

This clonotype was recorded at least ten times. The V gene is TRBV20-1, the J gene TRBJ2-2, with 9 bases matching TRBD1. This CDR3 is built from 14 residues. In germline, CDR1 is DFQATT, CDR2 SNEGSKA (reference sequence). Losses at the gene ends were 6 bases for V and 6 bases for J; bases not matched to a gene: 8. The CDR3 loop is CSALPGQGAGELFF. CDR3 in DNA: TGCAGTGCCCTCCCGGGACAGGGTGCCGGGGAGCTGTTTTTT.

Note on this clonotype: This could be a read error, since a much larger clone is one nucleotide away. The genes are TRBV2 and TRBJ1-5; maybe TRBD1 (6 bases). From germline, CDR1 is SNHLY and CDR2 FYNNEI. The CDR3 length is 14 residues. V dropped 11 bases and J dropped 2 bases, with 16 bases sitting between them. The CDR3 loop reads CAFRGEGGNQPQHF. For the CDR3, the DNA is TGTGCCTTCCGCGGTGAGGGGGGCAATCAGCCCCAGCATTTT.

On this clonotype itself: A clone one base away is much larger, so this may be a read error. V usage is TRBV6-6 and J usage is TRBJ1-6; a weak D match, TRBD1 (5 bases). CDR3 length: 14 amino acids. The germline CDR1 and CDR2 sequences are MNHNY and SVGAGI (reference sequence). The CDR3 loop reads CAGSYKQGISPLHF. The CDR3, as DNA: TGTGCCGGCAGTTACAAGCAGGGTATTTCACCCCTCCACTTT.

This clonotype was found many times. V is TRBV12-3 or TRBV12-4 and J is TRBJ1-1; the D gene is possibly TRBD1 (5 bases). V lost 3 bases and J 2 bases, leaving 10 bases between the germline ends. CDR3 length equals 14 residues. The CDR3: CASSFGTVNTEAFF. CDR3 nucleotide sequence: TGTGCCAGCAGTTTCGGGACGGTTAACACTGAAGCTTTCTTT.

This clonotype has a count of ten or more. The chain recombines TRBV7-9 with TRBJ1-1, with 8 bases aligning to TRBD1. Germline values: CDR1 SEHNR, CDR2 FQNEAQ (reference sequence). The V and J ends lost 2 bases and 10 bases, in that order; junction bases with no gene match: 0. The CDR3 contains 11 residues. CDR3 sequence: CASSLTGGAFF. CDR3 sequence (DNA): TGTGCCAGCAGCTTAACAGGGGGAGCTTTCTTT.

This clonotype was found many times. V usage is TRBV4-1 and J usage is TRBJ1-1; 9 positions match TRBD1. The CDR3 has 14 residues. CDR1 is MGHRA and CDR2 is YSYEKL in the germline V gene. V lost 6 bases to trimming and J lost 6 bases; unmatched junction nucleotides: 8. The CDR3 here is CASRLGTGLSEAFF. The CDR3 DNA sequence: TGCGCCAGCAGACTCGGGACAGGGCTCTCTGAAGCTTTCTTT.

The sample holds many counts of this clonotype. The rearrangement joins TRBV9 to TRBJ2-2, with D possibly being TRBD1 or TRBD2 (5 bases each). V gave up 4 bases and J gave up 0 bases, with 16 bases separating them. This CDR3 is built from 17 residues. Germline V gene sequence: CDR1 SGDLS, CDR2 YYNGEE. The CDR3 loop is CASSISGGRANTGELFF. The CDR3 DNA reads as TGTGCCAGCAGCATTAGTGGGGGACGCGCGAACACCGGGGAGCTGTTTTTT.

J is TRBJ2-7 and V is TRBV27; no firm D call. The DNA end is more similar to TRBJ2-5, so the J call may be wrong. Germline lookup yields CDR1 MNHEY and CDR2 SMNVEV (reference sequence). The CDR3 contains 15 residues. The CDR3 loop reads CASRPAWSFSETQYF. CDR3 nucleotides: TGTGCCAGCAGGCCAGCATGGAGTTTCTCGGAGACCCAGTACTTC.

The table lists this clonotype with a few counts. The rearrangement uses TRBV13 and TRBJ2-7, with 7 positions matching TRBD2. Germline V gene data show CDR1 as PRHDT and CDR2 as FYEKMQ (reference sequence). The CDR3 contains 14 residues. J was trimmed by 6 bases and V by 0 bases; bases with no gene match: 5. The CDR3 DNA is TGTGCCAGCAGCTTAGGTAGCGGGTCGAGCGAGCAGTACTTC. The encoded protein is CASSLGSGSSEQYF.

This clonotype was detected many times. This chain links TRBV6-2 or TRBV6-3 with TRBJ2-3, with a tentative D call TRBD2 (7 bases). Trimming stripped 0 bases from V and 6 bases from J, with 16 bases between. The CDR3 is made up of 16 amino acids. The germline V gene encodes CDR1 MNHEY and CDR2 SVGEGT. CDR3 sequence reads: CASSYSTWEGVDTQYF. CDR3 nucleotide sequence: TGTGCCAGCAGTTACTCGACTTGGGAGGGGGTGGATACGCAGTATTTT.

Points on this clonotype: One base away lies a much larger clone, so this may be a sequencing read error. The chain combines TRBV29-1 with TRBJ2-2; the match to TRBD2 covers 14 bases. Germline V gene data show CDR1 as SQVTM and CDR2 as ANQGSEA. The trim removed 7 bases at V and 2 bases at J, leaving 9 bases unmatched. The CDR3 is made up of 17 amino acids. The CDR3 DNA reads as TGCAGCGCAACCGGGACTAGCGGGAGCCAAAACACCGGGGAGCTGTTTTTT. As protein: CSATGTSGSQNTGELFF.

This clonotype was observed a handful of times. The chain employs TRBV10-3 and TRBJ2-5, with D possibly matching TRBD2 (5 bases). V was trimmed by 4 bases and J by 2 bases, leaving 11 bases between them. This CDR3 comprises 14 residues. The V gene's germline CDR1 is ENHRY and CDR2 SYGVKD. The CDR3 nucleotides read TGTGCCATCAGTGCGGGATTACCACAAGAGACCCAGTACTTC. It is translated as CAISAGLPQETQYF.